This entry lists 22 T cell receptor beta chains sequenced from one sample in a study of control samples from healthy donors and cancer patients. This table comes from immunoSEQ multiplex PCR, and its TCRdb copy is limited to in-frame clones, with some not included. The sample records roughly 130,000 clones, around nine tenths being singletons. Material: blood. The receptors stem from a man in his thirties or forties in good health.

The chain links TRBV14 to TRBJ1-2; 8 nucleotides match TRBD1. The CDR3 length is 13 residues. Germline CDR1 SGHDN, CDR2 FVKESK. V dropped 4 bases and J dropped 7; count of bases not matched to a gene: 5. As DNA, the CDR3 is TGTGCCAGCAGCCGACAGGGGATTTTTGGCTACACCTTC. Residues: CASSRQGIFGYTF.

V usage is TRBV9 and J usage is TRBJ2-1; TRBD2 matches 11 bases. This CDR3 region has 15 residues. Trimming removed 2 bases from V and 4 bases from J; junction bases left unmatched: 2. In germline, CDR1 is SGDLS, CDR2 YYNGEE. This CDR3 is CASSVGTSGYNEQFF. The CDR3, as DNA: TGTGCCAGCAGCGTCGGGACTAGCGGTTACAATGAGCAGTTCTTC.

This chain connects TRBV28 to TRBJ1-3, with D uncertain. This CDR3 has 14 residues. Trimming pared 5 bases from V and 4 bases from J, leaving 12 bases between. The germline V gene has CDR1 MDHEN and CDR2 SYDVKM. CDR3 sequence (DNA): TGTGCCAGCAGTCCATTCGTGGGGGGAAACACCATATATTTT. Residues: CASSPFVGGNTIYF.

This clone was seen only a few times. The CDR3 region is CASSLDRVHEQYF. The DNA of the CDR3 is TGTGCCAGCTCACTTGACAGGGTTCACGAGCAGTACTTC. The rearrangement joins TRBV18 to TRBJ2-7, with 7 bases lining up with TRBD1. V shed 4 bases, J shed 5 bases, and the junction held 5 bases outside the gene matches. The CDR3 runs 13 residues. Germline CDR1 KGHSH, CDR2 LQKENI. The whole variable domain, remainder taken from reference TRBV18 and TRBJ2-7, is NAGVMQNPRHLVRRRGQEARLRCSPMKGHSHVYWYRQLPEEGLKFMVYLQKENIIDESGMPKERFSAEFPKEGPSILRIQQVVRGDSAAYFCASSLDRVHEQYFGPGTRLTVT.

This clone was counted a single time. V and J are TRBV30 and TRBJ1-5, with 7 bases lining up with TRBD1. This CDR3 contains 15 residues. V shed 2 bases and J 2 bases; nucleotides not matched to a gene: 6. Per the germline V gene, CDR1 is GTSNPN and CDR2 is SVGIG (reference sequence). CDR3 DNA sequence: TGTGCCTGGAGTCAGGGGGGATGGGGCAATCAGCCCCAGCATTTT. The encoded protein is CAWSQGGWGNQPQHF.

The chain uses TRBV28 and TRBJ2-7; TRBD1 agrees at 8 bases. Germline V CDR1 and CDR2: MDHEN, SYDVKM. After removal of 8 bases from V and 4 bases from J, the junction contained 25 bases not matched to a gene. CDR3 size: 19 residues. The CDR3 spells CASLDRDLFHTGAEYEQYF. Here the CDR3 DNA reads TGTGCCAGCCTGGACAGGGATTTGTTTCATACCGGGGCGGAATACGAGCAGTACTTC.

The chain combines TRBV28 with TRBJ1-2, with 7 bases identical to TRBD1. V lost 7 bases, J lost 6 bases, and 11 bases stayed unmatched. Germline CDR1 is MDHEN and CDR2 is SYDVKM. This CDR3 spans 14 amino acids. CDR3: CASTLQGVRDGYTF. CDR3 coding DNA: TGTGCCAGCACCCTCCAGGGGGTAAGAGATGGCTACACCTTC.

The chain joins TRBV28 to TRBJ2-7; D gene unclear. The CDR3 extends over 15 amino acids. Germline V gives CDR1 MDHEN, CDR2 SYDVKM. The V gene lost 5 bases and the J gene lost 5 bases, with 19 bases spanning the gap. CDR3 region: CASSTSRRAVNEQYF. The CDR3 nucleotides read TGTGCCAGCAGTACCTCTCGCCGAGCTGTTAACGAGCAGTACTTC.

The chain is built from TRBV7-9 and TRBJ2-1; 7 bases fit TRBD2. This CDR3 spans 15 amino acids. The germline gives CDR1 SEHNR, CDR2 FQNEAQ (reference sequence). V lost 7 bases and J lost 5; bases outside the gene matches: 11. The CDR3 nucleotides are TGTGCCAGCAAGCGGGGCGGAAGAGACAACAATGAGCAGTTCTTC. This translates into CASKRGGRDNNEQFF.

The rearrangement joins TRBV18 to TRBJ1-4; no clear D. The CDR3 spans 15 residues. Trimming took 3 bases from V and 0 from J, leaving 8 bases between them. CDR1 and CDR2 from the germline V gene are KGHSH and LQKENI. The CDR3 region is CASSPFQATNEKLFF. The CDR3 region has the DNA TGTGCCAGCTCACCCTTCCAAGCAACTAATGAAAAACTGTTTTTT.

This clone appeared many times. Here the CDR3 reads CASRREPSSHSYEQYF. CDR3 nucleotide sequence: TGTGCCAGCCGTCGTGAACCCAGCAGTCATAGCTACGAGCAGTACTTC. The V and J genes are TRBV27 and TRBJ2-7; D gene unclear. Looked up from germline, CDR1 is MNHEY and CDR2 is SMNVEV (reference sequence). V gave up 8 bases and J gave up 3 bases, with 23 bases separating them. The CDR3 has 16 residues.

The genes are TRBV4-1 and TRBJ2-7, with no clear D. Germline V gene sequence: CDR1 MGHRA, CDR2 YSYEKL. V was cut by 4 bases and J by 5 bases, with 15 bases left in between. This CDR3 is 14 amino acids long. CDR3 residues: CASSLSDGWDEQYF. CDR3 bases: TGCGCCAGCAGCCTATCCGATGGGTGGGACGAGCAGTACTTC.

This clone was picked up a small number of times. The V gene is TRBV3-1 (or the pseudogene TRBV3-2), the J gene TRBJ2-5, with TRBD2 matching over 9 bases. The CDR3 length is 14 residues. J gave up 5 bases and V 1 base, and 2 bases lay outside the gene matches. The germline V gene encodes CDR1 LGHDT and CDR2 YNNKEL (reference sequence). CDR3 nucleotides: TGTGCCAGCAGCCAAGTTAGCGGGAGCGAGACCCAGTACTTC. The encoded protein is CASSQVSGSETQYF.

The chain uses TRBV7-9 and TRBJ1-1; no clear D gene. V lost 1 base to trimming and J lost 11 bases, with 14 bases between them. CDR1 is SEHNR, CDR2 FQNEAQ, per germline (reference sequence). This CDR3 is built from 13 residues. The CDR3 DNA is TGTGCCAGCAGCTTAGTAGTGTCAGCGGCGGCTTTCTTT. Amino acid sequence: CASSLVVSAAAFF.

The chain recombines TRBV6-5 with TRBJ1-3; the match to TRBD1 covers 8 bases. The germline V gene encodes CDR1 MNHEY and CDR2 SVGAGI. The length of the CDR3 is 15 residues. Trimming removed 2 bases from V and 5 bases from J; junction bases left unmatched: 5. The CDR3: CASSYVGQGRNTIYF. CDR3 bases: TGTGCCAGCAGTTACGTTGGACAGGGTAGAAACACCATATATTTT.

This clone was recorded once. The CDR3 protein is CAGGQPNFEAFF. CDR3 DNA: TGTGCCGGGGGACAGCCTAATTTTGAAGCTTTCTTT. This chain uses TRBV30 with TRBJ1-1; 7 nucleotides align to TRBD1. Germline CDR1 is GTSNPN and CDR2 is SVGIG (reference sequence). The CDR3 runs 12 residues. V shed 8 bases, J shed 7 bases, and the junction held 10 bases outside the gene matches.

The chain couples TRBV6-2 or TRBV6-3 to TRBJ2-1; D is unresolved. CDR3 length: 13 amino acids. V lost 4 bases and J lost 7, with 11 bases in between. From germline, CDR1 is MNHEY and CDR2 SVGEGT. The CDR3 sequence is CASSSTLLNEQFF. The CDR3 DNA reads as TGTGCCAGCAGTTCAACCTTGTTAAATGAGCAGTTCTTC.

The chain is built from TRBV30 and TRBJ1-5; D remains ambiguous. This CDR3 is built from 13 residues. Trimming shortened V by 3 bases and J by 2 bases, and 8 bases separated the two germline ends. Germline values: CDR1 GTSNPN, CDR2 SVGIG (reference sequence). The CDR3, as DNA: TGTGCCTGGAGCTCACAAGGCAATCAGCCCCAGCATTTT. It yields the protein CAWSSQGNQPQHF.

With respect to this clone: In the same sample, other DNA sequences code for this CDR3. The chain combines TRBV7-2 with TRBJ1-5; D gene unclear. The germline CDR1 and CDR2 sequences are SGHTA and FQGNSA. This CDR3 spans 15 amino acids. V lost 3 bases and J 7 bases, leaving 16 bases between the germline ends. The CDR3 is CASSLALGPGQPQHF. CDR3 sequence (DNA): TGTGCCAGCAGCTTGGCGTTGGGTCCGGGGCAGCCCCAGCATTTT. Based on the CDR3 plus reference TRBV7-2 and TRBJ1-5, the full variable domain is GAGVSQSPSNKVTEKGKDVELRCDPISGHTALYWYRQSLGQGLEFLIYFQGNSAPDKSGLPSDRFSAERTGGSVSTLTIQRTQQEDSAVYLCASSLALGPGQPQHFGDGTRLSIL.

This clone has just a few counts. This chain joins TRBV6-1 and TRBJ1-1; no clear D. The CDR3 runs 14 residues. The germline V gene has CDR1 MNHNS and CDR2 SASEGT. Trimming stripped 1 base from V and 2 bases from J, with 8 bases between. The chain's CDR3 is CASSEGAENTEAFF. The CDR3, as DNA: TGTGCCAGCAGTGAAGGGGCAGAAAACACTGAAGCTTTCTTT.

The J gene is TRBJ2-3, the V gene TRBV5-1, with a possible D match to TRBD1 (6 bases). The CDR3 is 16 residues long. Trimming removed 0 bases from V and 7 bases from J, with 18 bases in between. Germline CDR1 is SGHRS and CDR2 is YFSETQ. The CDR3 region is CASSLEAGASWNTQYF. The CDR3 DNA follows: TGCGCCAGCAGCTTGGAGGCAGGGGCAAGCTGGAATACGCAGTATTTT. The whole variable domain, filled in from reference TRBV5-1 and TRBJ2-3, reads KAGVTQTPRYLIKTRGQQVTLSCSPISGHRSVSWYQQTPGQGLQFLFEYFSETQRNKGNFPGRFSGRQFSNSRSEMNVSTLELGDSALYLCASSLEAGASWNTQYFGPGTRLTVL.

This chain joins TRBV20-1 and TRBJ1-1; D is unresolved. The CDR3 runs 11 residues. Trimming removed 3 bases at V and 1 base at J, with 3 bases between. Germline CDR1 DFQATT, CDR2 SNEGSKA (reference sequence). The DNA of the CDR3 is TGCAGTGCTAGGAGGAACACTGAAGCTTTCTTT. Its protein is CSARRNTEAFF.